This TCR beta chain was identified during a study of CD8 T cells in Susac syndrome. Reverse transcription of roughly 0.5 to 1 ug RNA used random hexamers. Across 54 Vbeta and 13 Jbeta, TCR beta CDR3 was amplified with immunoSEQ multiplex PCR. TCRdb called the immunoSEQ multiplex PCR reads again in MiXCR, with one record for every CDR3 protein. The data show under 250,000 distinct CDR3 sequences, less than 95% seen once. General study findings and limits: Clonal expansion was not seen in any Susac syndrome CD4+ T cell repertoire.

Details on this clonotype: Its matching antigen is unknown.

Negative isolation was applied to CD8+ and CD4+ T cells, and FACS enrichment was applied to TEMRA cells. The TCR originated in a human donor with Susac syndrome. Sequenced input: CD4+ T cells from PBMCs.

CDR3 in amino acids: CSARDVRTQGEKLFF. DNA for the CDR3: TGCAGTGCTAGAGACGTTAGGACACAGGGTGAAAAACTGTTTTTT. This chain links TRBV20-1 with TRBJ1-4, with D possibly TRBD1 on 6 matching bases. The CDR3 is 15 amino acids. Germline loops: CDR1 DFQATT, CDR2 SNEGSKA (reference sequence). The germline V and J ends were trimmed by 0 bases and 7 bases, with 15 bases remaining between them.